Listed here are 5 T cell receptor beta chains from one sample, sequenced in a study of cytomegalovirus exposure and HLA in healthy donors. TCRdb's copy holds only in-frame clones and misses some; the assay was immunoSEQ multiplex PCR. The repertoire holds approximately 60,000 clones, 95% seen once, with roughly 7.3% in the top ten. What was sequenced was PBMCs. The receptors come from a woman aged 18-29 years in good health and CMV-seropositive.

This clone is a singleton in its sample. The chain recombines TRBV5-6 with TRBJ1-2, with a tentative D call TRBD1 (6 bases). The CDR3 contains 16 residues. From germline, CDR1 is SGHDT and CDR2 YYEEEE. V was pared by 3 bases and J by 1 base, with 16 bases between. This CDR3 is CASSSERTANNYGYTF. In DNA, the CDR3 is TGTGCCAGCAGCTCGGAGCGGACAGCTAATAACTATGGCTACACCTTC.

The rearrangement joins TRBV4-3 to TRBJ1-2, with 9 bases aligning to TRBD1. The germline V gene encodes CDR1 LGHNA and CDR2 YSLEER. The CDR3 runs 15 residues. V dropped 4 bases and J dropped 4; count of bases not matched to a gene: 7. Here the CDR3 DNA reads TGCGCCAGCAGCCGAGAACAGGGGGCCAGCTATGGCTACACCTTC. Its translation is CASSREQGASYGYTF.

The gene calls are TRBV2 and TRBJ2-5; no firm D call. The CDR3 runs to 10 residues. V lost 8 bases, J lost 5 bases, and 6 bases lay in between. Germline loops: CDR1 SNHLY, CDR2 FYNNEI. This CDR3 is CASRQETQYF. CDR3 coding DNA: TGTGCCAGCCGCCAGGAGACCCAGTACTTC.

The genes are TRBV4-1 and TRBJ2-1, with 9 bases lining up with TRBD2. V was pared by 0 bases and J by 7 bases, with 7 bases of the junction left unmatched. The CDR3 totals 16 residues. Germline-derived CDR1 and CDR2 are MGHRA and YSYEKL. Here the CDR3 DNA reads TGCGCCAGCAGCCAAGAACGGCGGGGGGGCTTGAATGAGCAGTTCTTC. Amino acid sequence: CASSQERRGGLNEQFF.

This rearrangement joins TRBV2 to TRBJ2-1; the match to TRBD2 covers 7 bases. Germline values: CDR1 SNHLY, CDR2 FYNNEI. V trimming: 1 base; J trimming: 9 bases; junction bases outside the gene matches: 6. The CDR3 covers 14 residues. In DNA, the CDR3 is TGTGCCAGCAGTGAAGAACTAGCGTCTGCTGAGCAGTTCTTC. Its translation is CASSEELASAEQFF.